These T cell receptor beta chains were read from a single sample in a study of blood T cell repertoires in COVID-19. Sequencing used immunoSEQ multiplex PCR; TCRdb keeps in-frame clones, though not all of them. Here the sample spans about 180,000 clones, 70% to 80% being singletons. The specimen was PBMCs or T cells enriched from blood (not recorded which). The receptor source for this set is a man aged 60 to 75 who had been exposed to COVID-19. Both conserved end residues are part of each CDR3. Each record gives: V gene, D gene, J gene, clone size, CDR3 protein, CDR3 DNA. The D gene is left open where the match is weak. Size tells how often a clone was seen (once, few, many) or the class of an expanded clone, and some rows leave it out.

TRBV2	-	TRBJ1-6	few	CASSVRQSSYNSPLHF	TGTGCCAGCAGTGTGCGTCAAAGCTCCTATAATTCACCCCTCCACTTT
TRBV10-3	TRBD1	TRBJ1-5	-	CAISITGDHSNQPQHF	TGTGCCATCAGTATCACAGGGGATCATAGCAATCAGCCCCAGCATTTT
TRBV7-2	TRBD1	TRBJ2-3	-	CASSLGQGAFTDTQYF	TGTGCCAGCAGCTTAGGACAGGGGGCCTTCACAGATACGCAGTATTTT
TRBV3-1/TRBV3-2	TRBD2	TRBJ2-3	-	CASSPIQLLAGVADTQYF	TGTGCCAGCAGCCCGATTCAATTACTAGCGGGAGTCGCAGATACGCAGTATTTT
TRBV27	TRBD1	TRBJ1-4	-	CASSFQGETRKLFF	TGTGCCAGCAGTTTCCAGGGGGAAACCCGAAAACTGTTTTTT
TRBV30	-	TRBJ1-5	-	CAWSFPGGNQPQHF	TGTGCCTGGAGTTTTCCAGGGGGCAATCAGCCCCAGCATTTT
TRBV7-3	TRBD2	TRBJ2-7	-	CASSAGLVHEQYF	TGTGCCAGCAGCGCGGGACTAGTCCACGAGCAGTACTTC
TRBV19	-	TRBJ2-1	-	CASSIHSHRFF	TGTGCCAGTAGTATCCACAGTCATCGGTTCTTC
TRBV27	-	TRBJ2-7	-	CASSLVGLPSGEQYF	TGTGCCAGCAGTTTAGTGGGACTCCCATCGGGCGAGCAGTACTTC
TRBV19	TRBD1	TRBJ2-3	-	CASRDRGTDTQYF	TGTGCCAGTCGGGACAGGGGCACAGATACGCAGTATTTT
TRBV5-1	-	TRBJ1-1	-	CASSLIGEVEAFF	TGCGCCAGCAGCTTGATAGGGGAAGTTGAAGCTTTCTTT
TRBV28	TRBD1	TRBJ2-6	-	CASSLGTPGQPYSGANVLTF	TGTGCCAGCAGTTTAGGTACCCCGGGACAGCCCTACTCTGGGGCCAACGTCCTGACTTTC
TRBV30	-	TRBJ2-7	-	CAWSVIGSSSYEQYF	TGTGCCTGGAGTGTAATTGGGTCTAGCTCCTACGAGCAGTACTTC
TRBV5-1	-	TRBJ2-1	-	CASSGRTQGEQFF	TGCGCCAGCAGCGGAAGAACACAGGGTGAGCAGTTCTTC
TRBV6-4	-	TRBJ2-1	-	CASKNHALVYNEQFF	TGTGCCAGCAAGAATCATGCCTTAGTCTACAATGAGCAGTTCTTC
TRBV27	-	TRBJ2-2	-	CASSLRGGVELFF	TGTGCCAGCAGTTTAAGGGGGGGCGTGGAGCTGTTTTTT
TRBV19	-	TRBJ1-1	few	CASSHRGGNTEAFF	TGTGCCAGTAGCCATAGGGGGGGGAACACTGAAGCTTTCTTT
TRBV7-2	-	TRBJ2-7	-	CASSLARDSHEQYF	TGTGCCAGCAGCTTAGCCCGGGACTCACACGAGCAGTACTTC
TRBV6-4	TRBD2	TRBJ2-1	-	CASSDVVLAEGQFF	TGTGCCAGCAGTGACGTCGTACTAGCGGAGGGGCAGTTCTTC
TRBV11-1	-	TRBJ1-1	-	CASSSAKRRTEAFF	TGTGCCAGCAGCTCCGCCAAGAGGAGGACTGAAGCTTTCTTT
TRBV19	TRBD2	TRBJ2-7	-	CASSTRTSGEYNYEQYF	TGTGCCAGTAGTACGCGGACTAGCGGGGAATACAATTACGAGCAGTACTTC
TRBV29-1	-	TRBJ1-5	-	CSVADSSNQPQHF	TGCAGCGTCGCCGACAGCTCCAATCAGCCCCAGCATTTT
TRBV7-2	-	TRBJ2-7	-	CASSLTGDEQYF	TGTGCCAGCAGCTTAACCGGGGACGAGCAGTACTTC
TRBV21-1	-	TRBJ1-1	-	CASSKNPWHMNTEAFF	TGTGCCAGCAGCAAAAATCCGTGGCACATGAACACTGAAGCTTTCTTT
TRBV7-2	-	TRBJ2-3	once	CASSWDRTSVADTQYF	TGTGCCAGCAGCTGGGACAGGACTAGCGTAGCAGATACGCAGTATTTT
TRBV5-4	TRBD1	TRBJ2-7	few	CASSSGQGRSEQYF	TGTGCCAGCAGCTCGGGACAGGGTAGGTCAGAGCAGTACTTC
TRBV5-1	-	TRBJ2-1	-	CASSLVEGANEQFF	TGCGCCAGCAGCTTGGTAGAGGGTGCCAATGAGCAGTTCTTC
TRBV3-1/TRBV3-2	-	TRBJ1-1	-	CASSQKEIYMNTEAFF	TGTGCCAGCAGCCAGAAGGAGATCTACATGAACACTGAAGCTTTCTTT
TRBV3-1/TRBV3-2	TRBD2	TRBJ2-3	few	CASRPGGLAIADTQYF	TGTGCCAGCAGGCCCGGTGGACTAGCGATCGCAGATACGCAGTATTTT
TRBV5-8	TRBD1	TRBJ1-2	-	CASSLNRGDYGYTF	TGTGCCAGCAGCCTCAACAGGGGAGACTATGGCTACACCTTC
TRBV15	-	TRBJ1-2	-	CATSSGVYGYTF	TGTGCCACCTCCTCGGGGGTCTATGGCTACACCTTC
TRBV7-2	-	TRBJ2-1	-	CASSLSPYNEQFF	TGTGCCAGCAGCCTAAGTCCCTACAATGAGCAGTTCTTC
TRBV25-1	TRBD2	TRBJ2-7	-	CASSGPWAGVSYEQYF	TGTGCCAGCAGTGGCCCATGGGCGGGGGTATCCTACGAGCAGTACTTC
TRBV11-1	TRBD1	TRBJ2-2	-	CASSLDRGATGELFF	TGTGCCAGCAGCCTGGACAGGGGTGCCACCGGGGAGCTGTTTTTT
TRBV27	-	TRBJ2-5	-	CASSPRNYQETQYF	TGTGCCAGCAGCCCTAGGAACTACCAAGAGACCCAGTACTTC
TRBV19	-	TRBJ1-5	-	CASRASHETVGNQPQHF	TGTGCCAGTAGAGCGTCTCACGAGACAGTTGGCAATCAGCCCCAGCATTTT
TRBV12-3/TRBV12-4	-	TRBJ2-7	-	CASSLGQFYEQYF	TGTGCCAGCAGTTTGGGACAATTTTACGAGCAGTACTTC
TRBV11-2	-	TRBJ2-7	-	CASSLESSRGEQYF	TGTGCCAGCAGCTTAGAGTCCTCCCGGGGTGAGCAGTACTTC
TRBV7-2	TRBD2	TRBJ2-7	-	CASGLAGGISYEQYF	TGTGCCAGCGGACTAGCGGGAGGAATCTCCTACGAGCAGTACTTC
TRBV9	-	TRBJ2-2	few	CASSPSGNTGELFF	TGTGCCAGCAGCCCGAGCGGGAACACCGGGGAGCTGTTTTTT
TRBV28	TRBD1	TRBJ1-4	-	CASGNRGPEKLFF	TGTGCCAGCGGAAACAGGGGGCCTGAAAAACTGTTTTTT
TRBV30	-	TRBJ2-1	-	CAWSQGGENEQFF	TGTGCCTGGAGTCAGGGGGGCGAAAATGAGCAGTTCTTC
TRBV15	-	TRBJ1-1	once	CATSTMTGLGPRAFF	TGTGCCACCAGCACAATGACAGGACTCGGACCTAGAGCTTTCTTT
TRBV5-1	TRBD2	TRBJ2-5	-	CASSLGTSGKETQYF	TGCGCCAGCAGCTTGGGGACTAGCGGTAAAGAGACCCAGTACTTC
TRBV5-1	-	TRBJ1-4	once	CASSFGGTNEKLFF	TGCGCCAGCAGCTTCGGGGGAACTAATGAAAAACTGTTTTTT